This passage covers 11 T cell receptor beta chains from one sample sequenced in a study of T cells in Graves' hyperthyroidism and ophthalmopathy. Amplified TCR beta CDR3 regions derived from RNA transcripts. The HTBI primer set was used in a first-round RT-PCR of the TCR CDR3. MiXCR, run by TCRdb on the multiplex PCR reads, gives a single entry per CDR3 protein. The sample lists 100,000 to 140,000 distinct CDR3 sequences; about 17% were seen once. Sequencing was performed on blood. The receptor set was obtained from a woman in her fifties or sixties with Graves' hyperthyroidism.

The V and J genes are TRBV28 and TRBJ1-2, with D tentatively TRBD1 (6 bases). Trimming stripped 7 bases from V and 4 bases from J, with 10 bases between. CDR3 length equals 12 residues. Per germline, CDR1 MDHEN and CDR2 SYDVKM. CDR3 in DNA: TGTGCCAGCACCCCGGACAGCTATGGCTACACCTTC. Translation: CASTPDSYGYTF.

This clonotype has ten or more counts. V and J are TRBV2 and TRBJ2-7, with 7 bases matching TRBD1. CDR1 is SNHLY, CDR2 FYNNEI, per germline. This CDR3 region has 14 residues. V trimming: 6 bases; J trimming: 4 bases; junction bases outside the gene matches: 9. CDR3 sequence (DNA): TGTGCCAGCAGGGACGACAGGGCTGTATACGAGCAGTACTTC. The encoded protein is CASRDDRAVYEQYF.

In this sample, this clonotype turned up a few times. This sequence joins TRBV7-9 and TRBJ1-4; 7 nucleotides match TRBD1. The V gene end was trimmed by 6 bases and the J gene end by 7 bases; junction bases not matched to a gene: 8. Germline values: CDR1 SEHNR, CDR2 FQNEAQ (reference sequence). The length of the CDR3 is 14 residues. The DNA of the CDR3 is TGTGCCAGCAGTTATCGACAGGGCCCTGAAAAACTGTTTTTT. Translated: CASSYRQGPEKLFF.

This clonotype occurred many times. This rearrangement joins TRBV25-1 to TRBJ1-1; 7 nucleotides align to TRBD1. The CDR3 covers 16 residues. Per the germline V gene, CDR1 is MGHDK and CDR2 is SYGVNS. V lost 4 bases and J lost 5; bases outside the gene matches: 13. The CDR3 bases are TGTGCCAGCAGTGCCCTCCAGGGCAGGGGGAATACTGAAGCTTTCTTT. It translates to CASSALQGRGNTEAFF.

This clonotype has ten or more counts. The V gene is TRBV7-6, the J gene TRBJ2-7, with 15 bases matching TRBD2. V lost 5 bases to trimming and J lost 1 base; unmatched junction nucleotides: 9. Germline assignment: CDR1 SGHVS and CDR2 FNYEAQ. The CDR3 extends over 18 amino acids. CDR3 in amino acids: CASSPTEGTSGRSYEQYV. The CDR3 nucleotides read TGTGCCAGCAGCCCGACTGAGGGGACTAGCGGGAGGTCCTACGAGCAGTACGTC.

The table lists this clonotype with many counts. The rearrangement links TRBV19 to TRBJ2-1; D perhaps matches TRBD2 (6 bases). CDR3 length equals 20 residues. The germline V and J ends were trimmed by 3 bases and 1 base, with 25 bases remaining between them. Germline-derived CDR1 and CDR2 are LNHDA and SQIVND (reference sequence). CDR3 sequence (DNA): TGTGCCAGTAGTATTCTCCCTATTCTATCGGGACTTCGGTCCTACAATGAGCAGTTCTTC. Protein product: CASSILPILSGLRSYNEQFF.

The chain carries TRBV28 and TRBJ1-2; D remains ambiguous. The length of the CDR3 is 14 residues. Germline values: CDR1 MDHEN, CDR2 SYDVKM. Trimming took 4 bases from V and 4 from J, leaving 13 bases between them. The CDR3 region is CASSSPVFGYGYTF. In DNA form, the CDR3 reads TGTGCCAGCAGTTCACCGGTGTTCGGCTATGGCTACACCTTC.

At least ten counts were recorded for this clonotype. J is TRBJ1-2 and V is TRBV4-1; D gene unclear. Germline CDR1 reads MGHRA; CDR2 reads YSYEKL. This CDR3 has 15 amino acids. V lost 1 base, J lost 7 bases, and 16 bases lay in between. The CDR3 DNA reads as TGCGCCAGCAGCCAAGTCGACGCGTCCGTCGCTGGCTACACCTTC. Encoded protein: CASSQVDASVAGYTF.

The table lists this clonotype with a few counts. The CDR3 DNA reads TGTGCCAGCAGTTATAGCCAGGGGTTAGGTTCGTGGGAGACCCAGTACTTC. Protein: CASSYSQGLGSWETQYF. The chain uses TRBV28 and TRBJ2-5; perhaps TRBD1 as D (6 bases). Germline-derived CDR1 and CDR2 are MDHEN and SYDVKM. The CDR3 consists of 17 residues. Trimming removed 4 bases at V and 5 bases at J, with 23 bases between.

This clonotype was recorded at least ten times. The chain joins TRBV3-1 to TRBJ2-7; D may be TRBD2 (5 bases). Deletions cut 4 bases from V and 4 bases from J, with 17 bases between. The CDR3 consists of 15 residues. Germline V gives CDR1 LGHDT, CDR2 YNNKEL (reference sequence). CDR3: CASSRDVTGLYEQYF. Written as DNA, the CDR3 is TGTGCCAGCAGCCGGGATGTAACGGGGTTGTACGAGCAGTACTTC.

The gene calls are TRBV20-1 and TRBJ2-5; 9 bases agree with TRBD2. The V segment lost 2 bases and the J segment 5 bases; nucleotides outside the gene matches: 6. Germline V gives CDR1 DFQATT, CDR2 SNEGSKA (reference sequence). CDR3 length: 14 amino acids. Here the CDR3 DNA reads TGCAGTGCTAGAAAAGCGGGAGGAATGGAGACCCAGTACTTC. Translating gives CSARKAGGMETQYF.